This TCR beta chain comes out of a study of CD8+CD57+ T cells in acquired aplastic anemia. Findings and caveats of the study: Shared by patients and controls, 25 to 30 CD8+ CDR3s were abundant in patients.

This clonotype was seen repeatedly, ten times or more. Its antigen remains unknown. Genomic DNA, the template, was used for profiling of the TCR beta VDJ and CDR3. TCRdb reanalysed the reads using MiXCR and keeps one entry per CDR3 protein. The table lists fewer than 250,000 distinct CDR3 sequences, around 45% of them singletons. Patients chosen for sequencing had shown CD8+CD57+ cell expansion by flow cytometry. Severe acquired aplastic anemia was present in all patients. Germline lookup yields CDR1 LNHDA and CDR2 SQIVND (reference sequence). The CDR3 runs to 15 residues. Trimming took 3 bases from V and 4 from J, leaving 15 bases between them.

This TCR came from a human donor with aplastic anemia. Sequencing used sorted CD4+, CD8+, or CD8+CD57+ T cells (not recorded which) from PBMCs. This chain connects TRBV19 to TRBJ2-5; the D gene is possibly TRBD1 (6 bases). The CDR3 DNA reads TGTGCCAGTAGTATGGGGGCCAGGGTGGGAGAGACCCAGTACTTC. This translates into CASSMGARVGETQYF.